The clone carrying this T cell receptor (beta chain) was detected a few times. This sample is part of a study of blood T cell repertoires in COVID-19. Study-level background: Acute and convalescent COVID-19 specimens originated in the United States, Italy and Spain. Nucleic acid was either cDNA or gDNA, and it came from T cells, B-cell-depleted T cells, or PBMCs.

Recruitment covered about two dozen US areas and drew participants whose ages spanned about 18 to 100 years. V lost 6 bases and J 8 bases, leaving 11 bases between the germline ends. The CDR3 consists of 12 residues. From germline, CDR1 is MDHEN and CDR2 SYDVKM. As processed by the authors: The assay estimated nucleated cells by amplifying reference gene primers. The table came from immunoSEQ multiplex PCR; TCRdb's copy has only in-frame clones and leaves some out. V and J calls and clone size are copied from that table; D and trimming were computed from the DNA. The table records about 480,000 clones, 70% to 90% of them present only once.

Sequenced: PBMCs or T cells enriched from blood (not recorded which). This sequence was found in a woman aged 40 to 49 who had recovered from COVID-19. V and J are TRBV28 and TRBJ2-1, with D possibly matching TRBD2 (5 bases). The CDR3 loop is CASRLFGDEQFF. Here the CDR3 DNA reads TGTGCCAGCAGACTGTTCGGGGATGAGCAGTTCTTC.